What follows are 23 T cell receptor beta chains derived from one specimen sequenced in a study of shared clonotypes between healthy human individuals. Generated by immunoSEQ multiplex PCR, the TCRdb table keeps only in-frame clones and is missing some. Among around 1.9 million clones, 93% were seen once, and the ten largest hold approximately 1.7%. Naivety among CD8 cells was defined by CD45RO negativity and positive CCR7 selection, thereby excluding terminally differentiated effector memory CD45RA+ cells. The sequenced sample consisted of naive CD8+ T cells from PBMCs. Receptors were obtained from a man younger than 35 in good health. Some clones in this sample may be carry-over from other donors' samples.

V is TRBV9 and J is TRBJ2-1, with 11 bases lining up with TRBD2. Trimming removed 4 bases from V and 5 bases from J; junction bases left unmatched: 11. The CDR3 contains 17 residues. Germline-derived CDR1 and CDR2 are SGDLS and YYNGEE. Written as DNA, the CDR3 is TGTGCCAGCAGCCCATCCGGGGGGACTAGCGGTCACAATGAGCAGTTCTTC. It translates to CASSPSGGTSGHNEQFF.

The gene calls are TRBV4-3 and TRBJ2-5; D may match TRBD1 or TRBD2 (7 bases each). The CDR3 runs to 15 residues. V was pared by 0 bases and J by 5 bases, with 13 bases between. Germline V lookup: CDR1 LGHNA, CDR2 YSLEER. In DNA form, the CDR3 reads TGCGCCAGCAGCCAAGAATCCAGGGGGGGGGAGACCCAGTACTTC. It is translated as CASSQESRGGETQYF.

The chain is built from TRBV2 and TRBJ1-3; 7 bases agree with TRBD1. The V gene's germline CDR1 is SNHLY and CDR2 FYNNEI. The V gene end was trimmed by 4 bases and the J gene end by 3 bases; junction bases not matched to a gene: 12. The CDR3 is 17 residues long. DNA of the CDR3: TGTGCCAGCAGTGGGAAGGAAACAGGGGACGATGGAAACACCATATATTTT. This encodes CASSGKETGDDGNTIYF.

This sequence joins TRBV9 and TRBJ2-7; a weak D match, TRBD2 (6 bases). The V gene's germline CDR1 is SGDLS and CDR2 YYNGEE. This CDR3 has 14 amino acids. V lost 0 bases, J lost 4 bases, and 11 bases lay in between. The CDR3: CASSVDGEDYEQYF. Here the CDR3 DNA reads TGTGCCAGCAGCGTAGATGGGGAGGATTACGAGCAGTACTTC. Full variable domain (outside the CDR3, taken from reference TRBV9 and TRBJ2-7): DSGVTQTPKHLITATGQRVTLRCSPRSGDLSVYWYQQSLDQGLQFLIQYYNGEERAKGNILERFSAQQFPDLHSELNLSSLELGDSALYFCASSVDGEDYEQYFGPGTRLTVT.

J is TRBJ2-7 and V is TRBV7-9; 9 positions agree with TRBD2. Trimming cost V 3 bases and J 3 bases; bases outside gene matches: 12. CDR1 is SEHNR, CDR2 FQNEAQ, per germline (reference sequence). The CDR3 totals 17 residues. The CDR3 DNA reads as TGTGCCAGCAGCTTCCCGGCGGGAGGGGGCGTCTTCTACGAGCAGTACTTC. It specifies CASSFPAGGGVFYEQYF.

V usage is TRBV5-1 and J usage is TRBJ1-1; a possible D gene is TRBD1 (6 bases). The CDR3 loop spans 14 amino acids. Germline CDR1 reads SGHRS; CDR2 reads YFSETQ. V was clipped by 0 bases and J by 7 bases, with 13 bases between them. The CDR3 sequence: CASSLGRGLDEAFF. The CDR3 coding sequence is TGCGCCAGCAGCTTGGGCAGGGGCCTGGATGAAGCTTTCTTT.

V usage is TRBV28 and J usage is TRBJ2-1, with D possibly being TRBD2 (6 bases). Germline CDR1 reads MDHEN; CDR2 reads SYDVKM. Between the trimmed V and J ends, which lost 6 bases and 0 bases, there was a span of 15 bases. The CDR3 is 16 amino acids. The CDR3 coding sequence is TGTGCCAGCAGATACATGGGAGCGGGCTCCTACAATGAGCAGTTCTTC. This translates into CASRYMGAGSYNEQFF.

This chain uses TRBV28 with TRBJ2-7; 8 nucleotides line up with TRBD1. Germline CDR1 is MDHEN and CDR2 is SYDVKM. This CDR3 spans 15 amino acids. Trimming took 5 bases from V and 5 from J; bases not matched to a gene: 11. Here the CDR3 reads CASSTPDRAKNEQYF. Here the CDR3 DNA reads TGTGCCAGCAGTACCCCGGACAGGGCGAAGAACGAGCAGTACTTC.

This clone was seen a few times. This CDR3 is also generated by other DNA sequences in the sample. The chain uses TRBV5-1 and TRBJ2-1; the D gene is possibly TRBD2 (6 bases). CDR3 size: 11 residues. The germline gives CDR1 SGHRS, CDR2 YFSETQ. Trimming shortened V by 4 bases and J by 8 bases, and 7 bases separated the two germline ends. CDR3 loop: CASSPGDEQFF. CDR3 coding DNA: TGCGCCAGCAGCCCGGGGGATGAGCAGTTCTTC.

The chain joins TRBV7-2 to TRBJ2-3, with 9 bases matching TRBD2. This CDR3 comprises 15 residues. Germline lookup yields CDR1 SGHTA and CDR2 FQGNSA. V gave up 7 bases and J gave up 2 bases; unmatched junction bases: 7. The CDR3: CASIGTSRFTDTQYF. The CDR3 DNA sequence: TGTGCCAGCATAGGGACTAGCCGATTCACAGATACGCAGTATTTT.

V gene TRBV4-3 combines with J gene TRBJ1-2; D gene ambiguous. Germline assignment: CDR1 LGHNA and CDR2 YSLEER. This CDR3 has 15 residues. Trimming left V 2 bases short and J 8 bases short, with 18 bases between. The CDR3 region has the DNA TGCGCCAGCAGCCAAACTACGGGGATTTGGGTAGGCTACACCTTC. This translates into CASSQTTGIWVGYTF.

J is TRBJ2-7 and V is TRBV5-1; maybe TRBD1 (6 bases). From germline, CDR1 is SGHRS and CDR2 YFSETQ. CDR3 size: 15 residues. V shed 1 base and J shed 1 base, with 12 bases lying between them. CDR3 amino acids: CASSLRPDRSYEQYF. The CDR3 DNA reads as TGCGCCAGCAGCTTGCGGCCGGACAGATCCTACGAGCAGTACTTC.

The V gene is TRBV27, the J gene TRBJ2-3; 10 nucleotides align to TRBD1. In germline, CDR1 is MNHEY, CDR2 SMNVEV (reference sequence). The CDR3 length is 14 residues. After removal of 2 bases from V and 7 bases from J, the junction contained 3 bases not matched to a gene. CDR3 amino acids: CASSLGTGEYTQYF. The CDR3 nucleotides are TGTGCCAGCAGTTTAGGGACAGGGGAATATACGCAGTATTTT.

J is TRBJ2-1 and V is TRBV7-9, with 7 bases lining up with TRBD2. Unmatched junction bases numbered 11, after V lost 5 bases and J lost 7 bases. The germline V gene has CDR1 SEHNR and CDR2 FQNEAQ (reference sequence). The CDR3 has 15 amino acids. The CDR3 protein is CASSPRGVSSNEQFF. CDR3 nucleotides: TGTGCCAGCAGCCCTCGGGGGGTTAGTAGTAATGAGCAGTTCTTC. The variable domain in full, with the rest retrieved from reference TRBV7-9 and TRBJ2-1, is DTGVSQNPRHKITKRGQNVTFRCDPISEHNRLYWYRQTLGQGPEFLTYFQNEAQLEKSRLLSDRFSAERPKGSFSTLEIQRTEQGDSAMYLCASSPRGVSSNEQFFGPGTRLTVL.

The chain links TRBV28 to TRBJ2-5; perhaps D is TRBD1 or TRBD2 (5 bases each). The CDR3 has 12 residues. CDR1 is MDHEN, CDR2 SYDVKM, per germline. Trimming pared 4 bases from V and 9 bases from J, leaving 12 bases between. CDR3 coding DNA: TGTGCCAGCAGTTGGGACCTTTGGGCCCAGTACTTC. It is translated as CASSWDLWAQYF.

J is TRBJ2-1 and V is TRBV2; 9 bases are shared with TRBD2. There are 15 residues in the CDR3. V lost 2 bases to trimming and J lost 4 bases; unmatched junction nucleotides: 3. CDR1 is SNHLY, CDR2 FYNNEI, per germline. This chain's CDR3 is CASSESSGVYNEQFF. DNA of the CDR3: TGTGCCAGCAGTGAATCTAGCGGGGTTTACAATGAGCAGTTCTTC.

This clone was recorded a few times. The chain employs TRBV7-9 and TRBJ1-1; D is possibly TRBD1 (5 bases). V gave up 1 base and J gave up 2 bases, with 11 bases separating them. This CDR3 is 15 amino acids long. Germline values: CDR1 SEHNR, CDR2 FQNEAQ (reference sequence). The DNA of the CDR3 is TGTGCCAGCAGCTTAGAGGCAGGGACCAACACTGAAGCTTTCTTT. Translating gives CASSLEAGTNTEAFF.

The chain couples TRBV29-1 to TRBJ2-3; 10 nucleotides agree with TRBD2. V lost 3 bases and J lost 5; bases outside the gene matches: 11. The CDR3 has 16 residues. Germline V CDR1 and CDR2: SQVTM, ANQGSEA. The CDR3 nucleotides are TGCAGCGTTGACGGACTAGCGGACGCCCGGGGAGATACGCAGTATTTT. Translation gives CSVDGLADARGDTQYF.

V gene TRBV7-4 combines with J gene TRBJ1-5; a weak D match, TRBD1 (6 bases). Trimming took 2 bases from V and 5 from J, leaving 19 bases between them. CDR1 is SGHVT, CDR2 SQSDAQ, per germline. The length of the CDR3 is 17 residues. In nucleotides, the CDR3 is TGTGCCAGCAGCTTATCCAACTATCACAGGGTCTATCAGCCCCAGCATTTT. Its protein product is CASSLSNYHRVYQPQHF.

This chain joins TRBV2 and TRBJ2-5; 11 positions agree with TRBD2. The CDR3 is 15 amino acids. Trimming at V came to 7 bases and at J to 1 base, leaving 5 bases not matched to a gene. Germline assignment: CDR1 SNHLY and CDR2 FYNNEI. The CDR3, as DNA: TGTGCCAGCATTGAGGGACTAGCGGTCCAAGAGACCCAGTACTTC. It codes for CASIEGLAVQETQYF.

A note on this clone: Distinct nucleotide sequences in the sample also encode this CDR3. The chain employs TRBV9 and TRBJ2-3; no clear D. CDR3 size: 12 residues. Germline CDR1 is SGDLS and CDR2 is YYNGEE. With 5 bases removed from V and 3 bases from J, the gap between germline ends came to 7 bases. CDR3 loop: CASSGRTDTQYF. The CDR3 nucleotides are TGTGCCAGCAGTGGTAGGACAGATACGCAGTATTTT.

The DNA of the CDR3 is TGTGCCAGCAGCCCTCCTTTGACTAGCAGCAATAACATTCAGTACTTC. It translates to CASSPPLTSSNNIQYF. This chain links TRBV7-9 with TRBJ2-4; 7 nucleotides match TRBD2. V lost 5 bases and J lost 7; bases outside the gene matches: 14. The CDR3 sequence is 16 residues long. Germline CDR1 and CDR2: SEHNR and FQNEAQ (reference sequence).

The chain links TRBV18 to TRBJ1-5; TRBD1 matches at 11 bases. CDR1 KGHSH and CDR2 LQKENI come from the germline V gene. The CDR3 runs to 16 residues. The V gene end was trimmed by 2 bases and the J gene end by 4 bases; junction bases not matched to a gene: 4. In nucleotides, the CDR3 is TGTGCCAGCTCACCAACGGACAGGGGGCTAAATCAGCCCCAGCATTTT. It yields the protein CASSPTDRGLNQPQHF.